The text below deals with one T cell receptor (beta chain). Its antigen is currently not known. The input lacks base qualities; no much larger clone sits a single base away. The data were taken from a study of post-analysis software for immune sequencing data (dated by TCRdb to between 2015 and 2017). As for the study more broadly: The recorded disease courses included relapsing-remitting, secondary progressive and progressive-relapsing multiple sclerosis, and some patients had no subtype annotation. The patient repertoires were set against eleven to twelve previously published healthy control repertoires from donors whose ages ranged from roughly 6 to 25 years. A subset of samples was prepared in parallel using single-end sample barcoding, then pooled and co-amplified after Illumina adapter ligation.

Broad study findings and their caveats: The control group was slightly older than the multiple sclerosis patient group. Compared with controls, multiple sclerosis patients had significantly lower normalized Chao1 diversity, a finding suggesting substantial peripheral T-cell clonal expansion. Patients showed significantly higher frequencies than controls for a handful of TRBV segments, among them TRBV5-6, TRBV5-1 and TRBV20-1. Strong co-clustering of samples prepared in the same batch was shown by direct clustering with F measure, prompting a batch-effect correction.

The library was built by means of PCR. The data were produced on an Illumina HiSeq 2500. To reduce PCR and sequencing biases, unique molecular identifiers were built into the TCR beta cDNA libraries. Roughly 0.5 million cDNA molecules were obtained per 1 to 10 million input T cells, so each molecule approximated one T cell. The patient libraries were prepared and sequenced using the same protocol as the earlier healthy control dataset. Samples belonging to the same batch were prepared together, multiplexed and sequenced on a shared HiSeq lane. Regarding the original processing steps: MIGEC handled the raw barcoded reads, throwing out single-read molecular identifier groups before consensus assembly and CDR3 extraction. Clonotype tables were post-analysed with VDJtools, and diversity was normalized by down-sampling all datasets to the smallest sample size. To correct batch-related cross-sample contamination, repertoire overlap clustering matched CDR3 amino acid sequences but not nucleotide sequences. The public reads were run again by TCRdb, first through fastp at Q25 and then through MiXCR, and only productive beta chains were kept. Rows matching on CDR3 protein sequence are summarized as one entry with the most common DNA and genes. These V and J calls rely on TCRdb rather than the paper's analysis. Within this sample are hundreds of thousands of distinct CDR3 sequences, with less than 45% of them counted one time only. 9% to 13% of the sample is in the top ten clones.

The CDR3 runs 18 residues from the cysteine to the phenylalanine. The CDR3 DNA has 54 bases and is translated from base 1. As encoded in the germline V gene, CDR1 is MDHEN while CDR2 is SYDVKM. The junction shows trimming of 3 bases on V and 1 base on J, and the gene matches do not reach 7 bases of it. TCR beta repertoires were profiled from peripheral blood of approximately 13 young patients with multiple sclerosis to demonstrate the VDJtools post-analysis software. The multiple sclerosis patients were children and adolescents between about 6 and 16 years of age. This receptor chain uses TRBV28 and TRBJ2-6; TRBD2 lines up with 9 middle nucleotides. This clonotype originated in a girl under 18 with multiple sclerosis. The sequencing sample was made of blood. The CDR3: CASSLRLAGPSGANVLTF. DNA sequence: TGTGCCAGCAGTTTGCGGCTAGCGGGACCTTCTGGGGCCAACGTCCTGACTTTC.